This T cell receptor (beta chain) was sequenced during a study of shared clonotypes between healthy human individuals. About this clone: Its target is not known.

This CDR3 comprises 16 residues. Trimming pared 8 bases from V and 0 bases from J, leaving 18 bases between. Germline values: CDR1 MDHEN, CDR2 SYDVKM. Study outcomes and limitations: Sharing across four donors was seen in around 5% of naive CD4 clonotypes.

When replicate PCRs were run on sorted subsets, they used about 200 ng DNA, about 31,000 T cell genomes. Here immunoSEQ multiplex PCR was the method, and the copy in TCRdb shows in-frame clones only, minus some. The data hold approximately 1,500,000 clones, with about 98% observed a single time. The V call is TRBV28, the J call TRBJ2-3; D is unresolved. What was sequenced was naive CD4+ T cells sorted from blood. Subset defined: CD45RA+ positively selected. The sequence was obtained from a man aged 25 to 40 in good health. DNA of the CDR3: TGTGCCAGCCTCGTCTCCCCCGCAACTAGCACAGATACGCAGTATTTT. It codes for CASLVSPATSTDTQYF.